These 7 T cell receptor beta chains were sequenced from one sample in a study of T-cell reconstitution after alpha-beta-depleted transplantation in children. The library targeted TCRbeta and was prepared with unique molecular identifiers. One entry per CDR3 protein, called by TCRdb with MiXCR from the PCR reads. Among over 150,000 distinct CDR3 sequences listed, 11% were seen once. This material consisted of PBMCs, taken before TCRalphabeta/CD19-depleted stem cell transplant. The origin of the receptors is a boy younger than 10 with acute myeloid leukemia, due to receive a stem cell transplant.

This clonotype was detected many times. This chain connects TRBV29-1 to TRBJ2-2, with 7 bases identical to TRBD1. V lost 6 bases, J lost 4 bases, and 8 bases stayed unmatched. This CDR3 comprises 14 residues. Per germline, CDR1 SQVTM and CDR2 ANQGSEA. DNA of the CDR3: TGCAGCGTACCTACAGGGGTAGGCACCGGGGAGCTGTTTTTT. Translation: CSVPTGVGTGELFF.

This clonotype was recorded only once. The V call is TRBV7-8, the J call TRBJ2-1, with 9 nucleotides matching TRBD1. Germline lookup yields CDR1 SGHVS and CDR2 FQNEAQ. The V gene end was trimmed by 1 base and the J gene end by 5 bases; junction bases not matched to a gene: 6. The CDR3 length is 16 residues. CDR3 nucleotide sequence: TGTGCCAGCAGCTTAGGAGCCGGGACAGGGAACAATGAGCAGTTCTTC. This encodes CASSLGAGTGNNEQFF.

In this sample, this clonotype turned up many times. The chain's CDR3 is CSASMGAEIYNEQFF. CDR3 in DNA: TGCAGTGCATCTATGGGGGCAGAAATCTACAATGAGCAGTTCTTC. The V and J genes are TRBV20-1 and TRBJ2-1, with D possibly TRBD1 on 6 matching bases. The CDR3 length is 15 residues. Trimming left V 6 bases short and J 3 bases short, with 18 bases between. Germline CDR1 reads DFQATT; CDR2 reads SNEGSKA (reference sequence).

This clonotype was seen ten or more times. The rearrangement uses TRBV20-1 and TRBJ2-7; the match to TRBD2 covers 7 bases. V lost 2 bases to trimming and J lost 0 bases; unmatched junction nucleotides: 10. The length of the CDR3 is 16 residues. Looked up from germline, CDR1 is DFQATT and CDR2 is SNEGSKA (reference sequence). The CDR3 region is CSARSLAEGNSYEQYF. CDR3 nucleotide sequence: TGCAGTGCTAGAAGCCTAGCGGAGGGGAACTCCTACGAGCAGTACTTC.

This chain joins TRBV5-5 and TRBJ2-5, with D perhaps assigned TRBD1 or TRBD2 (6 bases each). The germline V gene encodes CDR1 SGHKS and CDR2 YYEKEE (reference sequence). Trimming stripped 0 bases from V and 5 bases from J, with 17 bases between. The CDR3 loop spans 16 amino acids. The CDR3, as DNA: TGTGCCAGCAGCTTGGGGTTTGGGGGGCGGTTGGAGACCCAGTACTTC. This sequence encodes CASSLGFGGRLETQYF.

This clonotype was seen many times. This chain joins TRBV5-1 and TRBJ1-3; TRBD1 matches at 7 bases. The trim removed 0 bases at V and 0 bases at J, leaving 9 bases unmatched. The length of the CDR3 is 18 residues. Germline CDR1 is SGHRS and CDR2 is YFSETQ. The CDR3 spells CASSLELARDSSGNTIYF. The CDR3 DNA reads TGCGCCAGCAGCTTGGAACTAGCCCGGGACAGCTCTGGAAACACCATATATTTT.

Notes on this clonotype: This may stem from a read error, because a much larger clone lies one nucleotide away. The chain has TRBV28 and TRBJ2-7, with unresolved D. Trimming left V 7 bases short and J 0 bases short, with 10 bases between. The CDR3 totals 13 residues. Germline CDR1 and CDR2: MDHEN and SYDVKM. CDR3 loop: CASTLGSSYEQYF. The CDR3 DNA sequence: TGTGCCAGCACTTTGGGGTCCTCCTACGAGCAGTACTTC.